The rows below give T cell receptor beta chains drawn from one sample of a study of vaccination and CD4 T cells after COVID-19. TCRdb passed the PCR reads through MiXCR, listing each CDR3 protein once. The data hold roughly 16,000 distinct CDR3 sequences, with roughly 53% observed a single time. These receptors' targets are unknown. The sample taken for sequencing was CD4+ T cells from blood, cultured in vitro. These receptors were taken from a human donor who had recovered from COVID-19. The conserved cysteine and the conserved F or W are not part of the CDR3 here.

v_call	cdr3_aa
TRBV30	AWRRLNTEAF
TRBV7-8	ASSLATGISGYT
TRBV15	ATSRDISQGDTQY
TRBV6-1	ASSEVSGPTDTQY
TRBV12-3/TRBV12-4	ASSPRDSSSYNEQF
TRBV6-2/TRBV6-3	ASSYGGPGTQY
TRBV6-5	ASSLLAGATSYEQY
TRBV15	ATSRERDRSYEQY
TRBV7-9	ASSLALGSGYT
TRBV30	AWSALRGLEQY
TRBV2	ASSDGGNTEAF
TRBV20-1	SARDLKAF
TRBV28	ASNIARLAVYNEQF
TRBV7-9	ASSIGQGQPLETQY
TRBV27	ASSSRQGAMYEQY
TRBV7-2	ASSLFHLQGNTEAF
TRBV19	ASSRDRVSQPQH
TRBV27	ASSYGQGRSYEQY
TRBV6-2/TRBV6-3	ASSYRTATIEQF
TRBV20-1	SATLQGGGGGLNTDTQY
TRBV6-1	ASSPKNQPQH
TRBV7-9	ASSLTSGETQY
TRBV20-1	SATASREKLF
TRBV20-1	SARGGVSNEKLF
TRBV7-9	ASSTGSLEF
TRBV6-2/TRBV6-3	ASILDGYTEAF
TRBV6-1	AATGNNSPLH
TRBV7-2	ASSLKDGSNYGYT
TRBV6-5	ASSYSPDTEAF
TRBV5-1	ASTEALGELF
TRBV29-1	SVGASGGEYEQY
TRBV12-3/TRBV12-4	ASSFWQGFGTEAF
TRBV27	ASSKVGIAGANVLT
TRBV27	ASSPTVGSPLH
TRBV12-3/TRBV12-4	ASGRWQPQH
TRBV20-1	SARRGNGELF
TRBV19	ASSIGPGQGITGELF
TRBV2	ASNRDVRNTEAF
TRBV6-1	ASSERLAGGGETQY
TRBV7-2	ASSLRTGKGSYGYT
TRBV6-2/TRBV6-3	ASSPGVWTSPVTQY
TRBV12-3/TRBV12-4	ASSGPRGRDNEQF
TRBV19	ASSPLTGETQY
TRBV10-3	AIRSDRGEETQY
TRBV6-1	ASSGSNEKLF
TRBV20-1	SASQEVETEAF
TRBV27	ASSLFPASGTLAGELF
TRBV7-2	ASSSQGRGDEAF
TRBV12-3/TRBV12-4	ASSRTGTGSYEQY
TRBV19	ASSLRTGEDEKLF
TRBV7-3	ASSLGTGGGETQY
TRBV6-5	ASSSLYGYT
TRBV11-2	ASSFLSGWAETQY
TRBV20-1	SAKYYGGRDEQY